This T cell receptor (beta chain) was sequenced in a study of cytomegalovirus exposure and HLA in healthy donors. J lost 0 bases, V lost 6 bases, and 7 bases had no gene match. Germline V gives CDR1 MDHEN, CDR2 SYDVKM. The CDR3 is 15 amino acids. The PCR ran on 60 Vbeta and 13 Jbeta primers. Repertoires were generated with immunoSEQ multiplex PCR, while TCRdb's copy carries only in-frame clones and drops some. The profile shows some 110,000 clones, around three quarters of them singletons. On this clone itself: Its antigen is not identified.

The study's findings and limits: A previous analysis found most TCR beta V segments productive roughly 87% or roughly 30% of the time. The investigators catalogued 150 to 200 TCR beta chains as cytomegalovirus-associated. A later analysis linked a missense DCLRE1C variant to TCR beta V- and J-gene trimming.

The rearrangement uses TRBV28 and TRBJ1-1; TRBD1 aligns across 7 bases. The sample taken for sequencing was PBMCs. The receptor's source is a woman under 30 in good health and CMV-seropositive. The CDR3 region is CASSENRGMNTEAFF. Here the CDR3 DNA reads TGTGCCAGCAGCGAAAACAGGGGTATGAACACTGAAGCTTTCTTT.